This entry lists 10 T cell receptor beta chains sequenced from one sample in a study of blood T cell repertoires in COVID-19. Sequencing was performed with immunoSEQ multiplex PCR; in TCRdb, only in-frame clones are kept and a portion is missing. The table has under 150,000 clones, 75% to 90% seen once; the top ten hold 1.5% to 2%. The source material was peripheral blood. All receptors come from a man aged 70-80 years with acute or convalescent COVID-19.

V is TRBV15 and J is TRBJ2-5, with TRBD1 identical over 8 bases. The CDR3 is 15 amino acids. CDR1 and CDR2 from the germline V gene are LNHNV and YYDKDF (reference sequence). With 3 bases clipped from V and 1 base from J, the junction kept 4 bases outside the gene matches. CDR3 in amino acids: CATSSMGQVQETQYF. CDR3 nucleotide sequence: TGTGCCACCAGCAGCATGGGACAGGTCCAAGAGACCCAGTACTTC.

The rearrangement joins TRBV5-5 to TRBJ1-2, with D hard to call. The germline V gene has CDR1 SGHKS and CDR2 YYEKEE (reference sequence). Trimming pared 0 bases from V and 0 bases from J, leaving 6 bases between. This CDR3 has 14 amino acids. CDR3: CASSLAEANYGYTF. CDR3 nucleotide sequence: TGTGCCAGCAGCTTGGCAGAAGCTAACTATGGCTACACCTTC.

CDR3 loop: CAIREGGASGTDTQYF. CDR3 sequence (DNA): TGTGCCATCAGGGAGGGAGGGGCGAGTGGCACAGATACGCAGTATTTT. The chain couples TRBV10-3 to TRBJ2-3, with 7 bases aligning to TRBD2. Germline V lookup: CDR1 ENHRY, CDR2 SYGVKD. The CDR3 consists of 16 residues. Germline trimming cut 6 bases from V and 1 base from J; bases unmatched to any gene: 10.

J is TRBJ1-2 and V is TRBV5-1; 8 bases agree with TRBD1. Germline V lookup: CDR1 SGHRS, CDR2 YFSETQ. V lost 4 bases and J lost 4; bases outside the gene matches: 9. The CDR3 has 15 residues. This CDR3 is CASSDGTGAFYGYTF. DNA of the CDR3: TGCGCCAGCAGCGATGGGACAGGAGCATTCTATGGCTACACCTTC. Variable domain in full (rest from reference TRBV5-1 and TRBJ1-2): KAGVTQTPRYLIKTRGQQVTLSCSPISGHRSVSWYQQTPGQGLQFLFEYFSETQRNKGNFPGRFSGRQFSNSRSEMNVSTLELGDSALYLCASSDGTGAFYGYTFGSGTRLTVV.

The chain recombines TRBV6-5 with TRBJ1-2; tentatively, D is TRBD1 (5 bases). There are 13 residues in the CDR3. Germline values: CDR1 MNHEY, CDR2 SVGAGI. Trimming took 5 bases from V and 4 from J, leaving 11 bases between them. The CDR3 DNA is TGTGCCAGCAGTCCTGACAGTGGCTATGGCTACACCTTC. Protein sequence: CASSPDSGYGYTF.

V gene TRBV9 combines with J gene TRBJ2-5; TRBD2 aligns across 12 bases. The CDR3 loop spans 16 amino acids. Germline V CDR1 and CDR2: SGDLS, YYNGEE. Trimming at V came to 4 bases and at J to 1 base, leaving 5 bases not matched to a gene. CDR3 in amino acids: CASSRTLAGGQETQYF. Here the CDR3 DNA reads TGTGCCAGCAGCCGAACACTAGCGGGGGGCCAAGAGACCCAGTACTTC.

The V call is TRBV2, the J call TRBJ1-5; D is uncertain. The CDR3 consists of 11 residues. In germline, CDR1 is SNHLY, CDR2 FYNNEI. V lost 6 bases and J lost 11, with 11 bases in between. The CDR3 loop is CASSSRGSQHF. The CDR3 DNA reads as TGTGCCAGCAGCTCACGCGGGTCCCAGCATTTT.

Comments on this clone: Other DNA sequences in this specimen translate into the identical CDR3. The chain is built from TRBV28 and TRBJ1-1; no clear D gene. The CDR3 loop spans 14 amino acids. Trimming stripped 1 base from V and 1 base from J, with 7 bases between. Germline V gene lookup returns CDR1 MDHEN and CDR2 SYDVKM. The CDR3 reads CASSLSAGNTEAFF. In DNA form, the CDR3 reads TGTGCCAGCAGTTTATCTGCCGGGAACACTGAAGCTTTCTTT.

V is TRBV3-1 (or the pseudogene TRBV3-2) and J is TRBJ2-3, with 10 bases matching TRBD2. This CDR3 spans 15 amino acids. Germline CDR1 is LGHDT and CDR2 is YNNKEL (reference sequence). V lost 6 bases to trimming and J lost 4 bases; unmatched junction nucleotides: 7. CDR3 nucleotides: TGTGCCAGCAGAGCCGGGACTAGCGCGGCAGATACGCAGTATTTT. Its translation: CASRAGTSAADTQYF.

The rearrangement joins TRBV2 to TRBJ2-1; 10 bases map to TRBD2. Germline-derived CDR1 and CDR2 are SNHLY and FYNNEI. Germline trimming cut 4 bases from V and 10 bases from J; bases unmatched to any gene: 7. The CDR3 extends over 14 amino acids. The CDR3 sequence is CASSVSGGAKEQFF. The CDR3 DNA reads TGTGCCAGCAGTGTGAGCGGGGGGGCGAAAGAGCAGTTCTTC.